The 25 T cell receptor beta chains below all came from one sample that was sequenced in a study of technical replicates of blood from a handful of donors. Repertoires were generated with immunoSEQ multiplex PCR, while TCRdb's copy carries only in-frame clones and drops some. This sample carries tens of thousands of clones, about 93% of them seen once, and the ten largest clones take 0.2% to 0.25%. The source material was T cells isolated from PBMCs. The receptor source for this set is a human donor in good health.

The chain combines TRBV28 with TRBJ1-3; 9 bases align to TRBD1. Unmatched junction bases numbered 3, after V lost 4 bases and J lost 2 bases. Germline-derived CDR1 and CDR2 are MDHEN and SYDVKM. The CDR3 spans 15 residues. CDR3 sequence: CASSSNRGPGNTIYF. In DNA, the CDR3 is TGTGCCAGCAGTTCGAACAGGGGGCCTGGAAACACCATATATTTT. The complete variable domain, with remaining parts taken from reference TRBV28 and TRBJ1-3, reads DVKVTQSSRYLVKRTGEKVFLECVQDMDHENMFWYRQDPGLGLRLIYFSYDVKMKEKGDIPEGYSVSREKKERFSLILESASTNQTSMYLCASSSNRGPGNTIYFGEGSWLTVV.

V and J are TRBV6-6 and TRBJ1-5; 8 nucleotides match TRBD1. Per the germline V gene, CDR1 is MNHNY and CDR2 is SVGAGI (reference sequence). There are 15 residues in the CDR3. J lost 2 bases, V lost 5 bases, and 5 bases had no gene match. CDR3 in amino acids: CASSPTGVGNQPQHF. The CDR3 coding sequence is TGTGCCAGCAGTCCGACAGGGGTGGGCAATCAGCCCCAGCATTTT.

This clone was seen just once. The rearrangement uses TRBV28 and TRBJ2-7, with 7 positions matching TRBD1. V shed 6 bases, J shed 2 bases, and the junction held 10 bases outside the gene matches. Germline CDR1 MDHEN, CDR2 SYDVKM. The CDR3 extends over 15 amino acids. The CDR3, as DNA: TGTGCCAGCAGCCCGGACAGGTTCCCTCCCTACGAGCAGTACTTC. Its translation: CASSPDRFPPYEQYF.

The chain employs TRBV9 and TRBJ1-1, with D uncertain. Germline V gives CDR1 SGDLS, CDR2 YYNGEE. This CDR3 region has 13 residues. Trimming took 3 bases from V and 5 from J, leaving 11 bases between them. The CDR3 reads CASSDYSMTEAFF. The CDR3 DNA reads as TGTGCCAGCAGCGACTACTCGATGACTGAAGCTTTCTTT.

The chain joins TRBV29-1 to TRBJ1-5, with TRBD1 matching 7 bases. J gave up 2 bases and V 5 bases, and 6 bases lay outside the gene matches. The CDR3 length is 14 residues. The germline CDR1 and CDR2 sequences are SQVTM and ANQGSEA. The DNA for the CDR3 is TGCAGCGTTCCGATTGGGACAGGCAATCAGCCCCAGCATTTT. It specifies CSVPIGTGNQPQHF.

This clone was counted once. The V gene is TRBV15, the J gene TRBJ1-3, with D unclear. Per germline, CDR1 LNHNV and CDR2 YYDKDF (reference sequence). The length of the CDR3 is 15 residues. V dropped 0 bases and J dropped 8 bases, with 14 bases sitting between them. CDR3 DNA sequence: TGTGCCACCAGCAGAGATTTCCGGTCCCGGGACACCATATATTTT. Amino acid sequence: CATSRDFRSRDTIYF.

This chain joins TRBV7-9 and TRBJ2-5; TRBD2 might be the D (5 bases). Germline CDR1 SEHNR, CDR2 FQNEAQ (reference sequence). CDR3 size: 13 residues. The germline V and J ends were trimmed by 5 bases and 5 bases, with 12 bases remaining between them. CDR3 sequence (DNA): TGTGCCAGCAGCAAAACCAGGAGGGAGACCCAGTACTTC. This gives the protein CASSKTRRETQYF. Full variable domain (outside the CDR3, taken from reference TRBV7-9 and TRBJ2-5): DTGVSQNPRHKITKRGQNVTFRCDPISEHNRLYWYRQTLGQGPEFLTYFQNEAQLEKSRLLSDRFSAERPKGSFSTLEIQRTEQGDSAMYLCASSKTRRETQYFGPGTRLLVL.

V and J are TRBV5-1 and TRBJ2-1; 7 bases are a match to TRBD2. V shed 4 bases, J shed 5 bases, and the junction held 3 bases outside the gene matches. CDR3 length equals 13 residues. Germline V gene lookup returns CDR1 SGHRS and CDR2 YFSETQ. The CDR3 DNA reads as TGCGCCAGCAGCATGGGACTAAACAATGAGCAGTTCTTC. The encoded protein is CASSMGLNNEQFF.

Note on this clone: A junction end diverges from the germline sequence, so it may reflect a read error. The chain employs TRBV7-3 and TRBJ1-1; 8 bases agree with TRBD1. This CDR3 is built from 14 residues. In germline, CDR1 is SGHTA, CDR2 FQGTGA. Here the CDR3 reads CASSPGQENAEAFF. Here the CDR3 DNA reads TGTGCCAGCAGCCCGGGACAGGAGAACGCTGAAGCTTTCTTT. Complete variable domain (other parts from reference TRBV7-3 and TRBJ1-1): GAGVSQTPSNKVTEKGKYVELRCDPISGHTALYWYRQSLGQGPEFLIYFQGTGAADDSGLPNDRFFAVRPEGSVSTLKIQRTERGDSAVYLCASSPGQENAEAFFGQGTRLTVV.

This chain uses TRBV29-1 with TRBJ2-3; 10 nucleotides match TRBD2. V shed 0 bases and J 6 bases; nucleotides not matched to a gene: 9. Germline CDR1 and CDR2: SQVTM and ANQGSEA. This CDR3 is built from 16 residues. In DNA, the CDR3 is TGCAGCGTTGAAGATCCGAGCGGGAGGGCCGGGGATACGCAGTATTTT. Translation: CSVEDPSGRAGDTQYF.

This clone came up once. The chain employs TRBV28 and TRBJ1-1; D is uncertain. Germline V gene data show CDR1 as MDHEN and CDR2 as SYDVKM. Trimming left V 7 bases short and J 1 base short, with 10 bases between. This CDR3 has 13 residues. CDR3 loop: CASIRGPNTEAFF. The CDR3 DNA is TGTGCCAGCATTCGGGGTCCGAACACTGAAGCTTTCTTT. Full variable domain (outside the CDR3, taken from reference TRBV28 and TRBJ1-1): DVKVTQSSRYLVKRTGEKVFLECVQDMDHENMFWYRQDPGLGLRLIYFSYDVKMKEKGDIPEGYSVSREKKERFSLILESASTNQTSMYLCASIRGPNTEAFFGQGTRLTVV.

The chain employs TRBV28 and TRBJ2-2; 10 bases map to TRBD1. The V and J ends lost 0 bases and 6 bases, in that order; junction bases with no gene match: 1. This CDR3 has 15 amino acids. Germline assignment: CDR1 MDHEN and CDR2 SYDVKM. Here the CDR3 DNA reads TGTGCCAGCAGTTTATGGGACAGGGGGGCCGGGGAGCTGTTTTTT. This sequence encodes CASSLWDRGAGELFF.

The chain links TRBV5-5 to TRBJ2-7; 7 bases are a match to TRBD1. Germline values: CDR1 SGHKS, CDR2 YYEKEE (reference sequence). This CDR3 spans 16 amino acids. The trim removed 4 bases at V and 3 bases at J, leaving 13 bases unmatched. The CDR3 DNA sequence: TGTGCCAGCAGCCCCAGCCTTAGGACAGGACTCTACGAGCAGTACTTC. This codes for CASSPSLRTGLYEQYF.

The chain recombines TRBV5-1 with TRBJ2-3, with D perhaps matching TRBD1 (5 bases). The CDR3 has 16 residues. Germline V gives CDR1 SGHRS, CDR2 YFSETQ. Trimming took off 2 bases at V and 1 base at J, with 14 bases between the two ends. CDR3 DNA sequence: TGCGCCAGCAGCTTACGGATCACAGGAGGCACAGATACGCAGTATTTT. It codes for CASSLRITGGTDTQYF. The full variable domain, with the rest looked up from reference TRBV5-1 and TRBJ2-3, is KAGVTQTPRYLIKTRGQQVTLSCSPISGHRSVSWYQQTPGQGLQFLFEYFSETQRNKGNFPGRFSGRQFSNSRSEMNVSTLELGDSALYLCASSLRITGGTDTQYFGPGTRLTVL.

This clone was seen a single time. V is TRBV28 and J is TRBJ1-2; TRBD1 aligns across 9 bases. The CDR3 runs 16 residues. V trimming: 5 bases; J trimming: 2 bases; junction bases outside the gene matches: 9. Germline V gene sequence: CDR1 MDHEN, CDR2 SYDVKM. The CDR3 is CASSPALGQGNYGYTF. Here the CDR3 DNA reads TGTGCCAGCAGTCCGGCCCTTGGACAGGGGAACTATGGCTACACCTTC.

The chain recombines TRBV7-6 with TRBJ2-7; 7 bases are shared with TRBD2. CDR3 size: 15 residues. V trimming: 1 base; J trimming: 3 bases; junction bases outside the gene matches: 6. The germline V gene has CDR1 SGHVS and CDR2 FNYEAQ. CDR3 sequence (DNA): TGTGCCAGCAGCTTAGGGCGGGAGTTATACTACGAGCAGTACTTC. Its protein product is CASSLGRELYYEQYF.

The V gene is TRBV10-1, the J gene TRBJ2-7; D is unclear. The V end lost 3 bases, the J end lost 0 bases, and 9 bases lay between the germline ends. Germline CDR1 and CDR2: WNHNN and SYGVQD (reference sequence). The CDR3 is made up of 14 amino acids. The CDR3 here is CASSERSHSYEQYF. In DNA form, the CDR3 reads TGCGCCAGCAGTGAAAGGAGCCACTCCTACGAGCAGTACTTC.

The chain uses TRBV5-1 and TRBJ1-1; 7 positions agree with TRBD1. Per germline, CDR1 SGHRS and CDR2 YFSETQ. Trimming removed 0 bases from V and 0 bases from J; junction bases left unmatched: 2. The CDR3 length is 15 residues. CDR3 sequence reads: CASSLAGTVNTEAFF. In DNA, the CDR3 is TGCGCCAGCAGCTTGGCCGGGACAGTGAACACTGAAGCTTTCTTT.

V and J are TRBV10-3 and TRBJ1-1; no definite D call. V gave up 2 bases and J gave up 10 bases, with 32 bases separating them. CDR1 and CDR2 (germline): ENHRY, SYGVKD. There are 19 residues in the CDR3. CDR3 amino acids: CAISEPADLTPVSFDGAFF. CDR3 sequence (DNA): TGTGCCATCAGTGAGCCCGCCGACTTGACCCCTGTGAGTTTTGATGGAGCTTTCTTT.

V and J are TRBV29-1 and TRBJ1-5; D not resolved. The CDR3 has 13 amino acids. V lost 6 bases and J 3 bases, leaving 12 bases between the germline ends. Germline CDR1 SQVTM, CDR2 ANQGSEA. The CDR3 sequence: CSVEPSPNQPQHF. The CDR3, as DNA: TGCAGCGTAGAGCCAAGCCCCAATCAGCCCCAGCATTTT. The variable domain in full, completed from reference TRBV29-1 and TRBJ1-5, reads SAVISQKPSRDICQRGTSLTIQCQVDSQVTMMFWYRQQPGQSLTLIATANQGSEATYESGFVIDKFPISRPNLTFSTLTVSNMSPEDSSIYLCSVEPSPNQPQHFGDGTRLSIL.

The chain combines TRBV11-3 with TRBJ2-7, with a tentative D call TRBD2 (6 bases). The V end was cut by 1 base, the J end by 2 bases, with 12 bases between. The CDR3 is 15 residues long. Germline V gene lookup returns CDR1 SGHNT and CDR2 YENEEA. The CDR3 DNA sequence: TGTGCCAGCAGCTTAGTTTTTACGGGGGCCTACGAGCAGTACTTC. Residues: CASSLVFTGAYEQYF.

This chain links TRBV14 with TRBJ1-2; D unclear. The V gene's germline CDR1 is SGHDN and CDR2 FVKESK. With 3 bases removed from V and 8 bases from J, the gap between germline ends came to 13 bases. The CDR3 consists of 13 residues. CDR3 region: CASSQAAGGGYTF. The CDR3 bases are TGTGCCAGCAGCCAGGCGGCGGGCGGGGGCTACACCTTC.

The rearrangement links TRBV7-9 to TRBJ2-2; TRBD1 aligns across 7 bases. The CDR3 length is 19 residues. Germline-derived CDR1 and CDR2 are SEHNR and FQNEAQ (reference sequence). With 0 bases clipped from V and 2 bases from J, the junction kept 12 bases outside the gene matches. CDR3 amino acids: CASSLASLTGLVNTGELFF. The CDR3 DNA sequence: TGTGCCAGCAGCTTAGCCTCTTTGACAGGGCTCGTCAACACCGGGGAGCTGTTTTTT.

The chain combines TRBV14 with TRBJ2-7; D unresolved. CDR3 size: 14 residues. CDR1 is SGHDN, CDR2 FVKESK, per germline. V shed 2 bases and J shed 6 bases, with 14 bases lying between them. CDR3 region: CASSQIKLIGEQYF. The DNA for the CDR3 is TGTGCCAGCAGCCAAATTAAGTTAATCGGCGAGCAGTACTTC.

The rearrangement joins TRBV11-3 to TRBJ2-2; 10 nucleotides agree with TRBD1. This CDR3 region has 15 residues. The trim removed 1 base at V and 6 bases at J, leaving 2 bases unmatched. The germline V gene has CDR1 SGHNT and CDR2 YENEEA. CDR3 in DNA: TGTGCCAGCAGCTTAGGACAGGGGGCGCCCGGGGAGCTGTTTTTT. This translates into CASSLGQGAPGELFF.